This TCR beta chain was profiled in a study of blood T cell repertoires in COVID-19. Study-level background: The origin of the acute and convalescent COVID-19 samples was the United States, Italy and Spain.

Germline CDR1 reads SEHNR; CDR2 reads FQNEAQ (reference sequence). The CDR3 is 14 residues long. The V end lost 5 bases, the J end lost 4 bases, and 14 bases lay between the germline ends. Study processing details: Amplification from reference gene primers served as the basis for estimated nucleated cell counts. Some clones are missing from TCRdb's copy, which holds only in-frame ones; the method was immunoSEQ multiplex PCR. The V and J calls and clone size were taken over from that table, and D and trimming were inferred from the DNA. The sample contains 250,000 to 300,000 clones, 80% to 90% of which appear only once. It was during active infection that Seattle patients were enrolled and then longitudinally followed.

The TCR sequence derives from a woman in her 70s with COVID-19, enrolled during active disease. V usage is TRBV7-9 and J usage is TRBJ2-5, with a weak D call TRBD1 (5 bases). The source material was peripheral blood. The CDR3 here is CASSPVWGGETQYF. DNA of the CDR3: TGTGCCAGCAGCCCCGTTTGGGGCGGAGAGACCCAGTACTTC.